The T cell receptor (beta chain) described here comes from a study of blood T cell repertoires in COVID-19. Turning to the study itself: Spain, Italy and the United States supplied samples that represented acute and convalescent COVID-19. PBMCs, B-cell-depleted T cells, or T cells were the source of the cDNA or gDNA that made up the material.

J lost 7 bases, V lost 1 base, and 2 bases had no gene match. CDR3 length: 14 residues. The germline V gene encodes CDR1 LGHDT and CDR2 YNNKEL (reference sequence). In the source study's methods: Amplification of reference gene primers provided the estimated nucleated cell counts. Produced via immunoSEQ multiplex PCR; TCRdb's table is partial and in-frame only. From that table come the V and J calls and clone size; the DNA was used to work out D and trimming. This repertoire shows some 200,000 clones, approximately 84% found once; its top ten account for approximately 5.9%. The gene calls are TRBV3-1 (or the pseudogene TRBV3-2) and TRBJ1-4, with 8 bases that match TRBD1. The TCR was taken from an elderly man with acute or convalescent COVID-19. Sequencing was carried out using peripheral blood. The CDR3 sequence is CASSQARGPEKLFF. CDR3 DNA sequence: TGTGCCAGCAGCCAAGCCAGGGGGCCTGAAAAACTGTTTTTT.